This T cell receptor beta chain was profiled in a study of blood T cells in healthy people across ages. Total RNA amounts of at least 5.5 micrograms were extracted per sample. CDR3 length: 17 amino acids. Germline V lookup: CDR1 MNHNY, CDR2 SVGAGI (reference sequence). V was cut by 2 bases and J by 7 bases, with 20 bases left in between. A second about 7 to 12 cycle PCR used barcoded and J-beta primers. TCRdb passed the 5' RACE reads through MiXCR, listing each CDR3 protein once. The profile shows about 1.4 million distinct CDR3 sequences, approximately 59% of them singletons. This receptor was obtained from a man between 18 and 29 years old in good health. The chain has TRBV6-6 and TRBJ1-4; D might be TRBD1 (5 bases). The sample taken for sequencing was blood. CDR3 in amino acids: CASSYPLQSGLGEKLFF. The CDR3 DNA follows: TGTGCCAGCAGTTACCCCCTTCAATCAGGGTTAGGTGAAAAACTGTTTTTT.